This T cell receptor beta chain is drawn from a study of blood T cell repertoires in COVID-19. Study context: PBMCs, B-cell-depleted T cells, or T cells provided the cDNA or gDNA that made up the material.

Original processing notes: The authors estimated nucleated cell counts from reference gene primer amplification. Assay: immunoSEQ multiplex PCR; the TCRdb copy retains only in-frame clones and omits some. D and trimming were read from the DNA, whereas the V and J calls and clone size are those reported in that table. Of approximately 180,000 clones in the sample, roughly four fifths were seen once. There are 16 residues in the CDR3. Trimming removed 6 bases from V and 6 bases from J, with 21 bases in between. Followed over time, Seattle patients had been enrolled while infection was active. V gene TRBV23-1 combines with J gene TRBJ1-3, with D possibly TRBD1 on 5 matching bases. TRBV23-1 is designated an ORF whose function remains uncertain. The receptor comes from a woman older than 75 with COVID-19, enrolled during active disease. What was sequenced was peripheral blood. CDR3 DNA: TGCGCCAGCAGGACCTCTCCGCGCAGGGTTCTAAACACCATATATTTT. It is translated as CASRTSPRRVLNTIYF.